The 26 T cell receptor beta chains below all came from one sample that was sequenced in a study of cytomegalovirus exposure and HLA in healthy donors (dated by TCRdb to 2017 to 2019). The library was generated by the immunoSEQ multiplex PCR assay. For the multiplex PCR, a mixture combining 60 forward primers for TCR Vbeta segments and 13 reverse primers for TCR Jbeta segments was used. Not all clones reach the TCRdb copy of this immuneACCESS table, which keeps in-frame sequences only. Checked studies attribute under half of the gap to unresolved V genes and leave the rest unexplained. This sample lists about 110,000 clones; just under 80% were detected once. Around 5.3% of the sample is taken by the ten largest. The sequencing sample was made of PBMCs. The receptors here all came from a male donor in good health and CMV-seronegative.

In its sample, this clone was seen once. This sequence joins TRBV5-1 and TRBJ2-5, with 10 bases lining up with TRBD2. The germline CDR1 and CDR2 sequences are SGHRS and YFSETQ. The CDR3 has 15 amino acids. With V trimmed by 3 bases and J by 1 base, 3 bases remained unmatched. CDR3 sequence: CASSSGTSVQETQYF. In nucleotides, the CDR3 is TGCGCCAGCAGCTCCGGGACTAGCGTCCAAGAGACCCAGTACTTC.

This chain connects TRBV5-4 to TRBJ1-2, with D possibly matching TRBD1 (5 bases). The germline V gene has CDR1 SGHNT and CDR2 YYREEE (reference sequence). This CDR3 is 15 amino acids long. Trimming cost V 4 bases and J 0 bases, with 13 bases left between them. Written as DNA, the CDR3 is TGTGCCAGCAGCCGTCGGGGGACGGCTAACTATGGCTACACCTTC. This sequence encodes CASSRRGTANYGYTF.

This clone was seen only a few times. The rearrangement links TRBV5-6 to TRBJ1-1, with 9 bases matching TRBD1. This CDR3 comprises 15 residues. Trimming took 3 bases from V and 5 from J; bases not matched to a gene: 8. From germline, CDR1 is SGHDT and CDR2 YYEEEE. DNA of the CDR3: TGTGCCAGCAGCTCTGTACGACAGGGGGAGACTGAAGCTTTCTTT. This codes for CASSSVRQGETEAFF.

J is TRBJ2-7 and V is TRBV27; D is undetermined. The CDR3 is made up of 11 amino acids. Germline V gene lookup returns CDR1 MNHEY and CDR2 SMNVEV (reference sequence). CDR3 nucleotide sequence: TGTGCGTCCGGGTTGCTCTACGAGCAGTACTTC. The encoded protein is CASGLLYEQYF.

The CDR3 spells CASSSLTDMYSNQPQHF. The CDR3 DNA follows: TGTGCCAGCAGTTCGCTGACAGACATGTATAGCAATCAGCCCCAGCATTTT. V is TRBV28 and J is TRBJ1-5; D may be TRBD1 (5 bases). CDR1 is MDHEN and CDR2 is SYDVKM in the germline V gene. CDR3 length: 17 amino acids. The V end was cut by 4 bases, the J end by 0 bases, with 16 bases between.

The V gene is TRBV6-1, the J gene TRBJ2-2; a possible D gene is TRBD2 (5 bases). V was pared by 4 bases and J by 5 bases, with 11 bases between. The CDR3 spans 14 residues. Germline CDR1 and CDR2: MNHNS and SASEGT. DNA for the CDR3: TGTGCCAGCAGTGGAGGGTGGAGTACCGGGGAGCTGTTTTTT. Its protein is CASSGGWSTGELFF.

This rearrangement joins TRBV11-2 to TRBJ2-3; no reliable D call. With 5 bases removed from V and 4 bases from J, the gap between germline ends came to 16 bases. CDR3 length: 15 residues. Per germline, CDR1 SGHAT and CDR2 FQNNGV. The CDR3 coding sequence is TGTGCCAGCAGCGCCACTCCAGGTCCCCCAGATACGCAGTATTTT. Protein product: CASSATPGPPDTQYF.

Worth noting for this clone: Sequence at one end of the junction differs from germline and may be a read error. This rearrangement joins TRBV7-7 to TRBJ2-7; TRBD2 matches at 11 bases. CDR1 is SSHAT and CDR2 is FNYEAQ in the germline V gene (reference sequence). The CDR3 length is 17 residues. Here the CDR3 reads CASSDVPSGRCPYEQYF. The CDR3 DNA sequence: TGTGCTAGCAGTGACGTCCCTAGCGGGAGGTGTCCCTACGAGCAGTACTTC.

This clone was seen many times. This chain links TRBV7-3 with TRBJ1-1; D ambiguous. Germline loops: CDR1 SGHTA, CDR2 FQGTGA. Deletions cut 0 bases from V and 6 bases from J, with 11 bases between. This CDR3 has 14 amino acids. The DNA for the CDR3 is TGTGCCAGCAGCTTAACCCCGTTGGGCCCTGAAGCTTTCTTT. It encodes CASSLTPLGPEAFF.

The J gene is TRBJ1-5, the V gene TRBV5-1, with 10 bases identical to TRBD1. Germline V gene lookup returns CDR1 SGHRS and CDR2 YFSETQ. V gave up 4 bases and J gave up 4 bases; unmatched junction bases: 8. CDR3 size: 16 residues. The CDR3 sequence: CASSAAPGQGNQPQHF. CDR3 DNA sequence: TGCGCCAGCAGCGCTGCACCGGGACAGGGGAATCAGCCCCAGCATTTT.

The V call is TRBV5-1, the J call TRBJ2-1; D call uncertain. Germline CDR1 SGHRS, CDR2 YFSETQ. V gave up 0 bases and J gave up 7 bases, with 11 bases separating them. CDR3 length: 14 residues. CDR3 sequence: CASSLELPSNEQFF. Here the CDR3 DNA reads TGCGCCAGCAGCTTGGAGCTTCCCTCGAATGAGCAGTTCTTC.

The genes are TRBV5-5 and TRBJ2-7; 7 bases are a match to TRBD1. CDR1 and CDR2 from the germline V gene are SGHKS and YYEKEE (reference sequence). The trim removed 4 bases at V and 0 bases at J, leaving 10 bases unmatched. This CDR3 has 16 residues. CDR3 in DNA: TGTGCCAGCAGCCGAGGCCAGGGACAGAGCTCCTACGAGCAGTACTTC. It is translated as CASSRGQGQSSYEQYF.

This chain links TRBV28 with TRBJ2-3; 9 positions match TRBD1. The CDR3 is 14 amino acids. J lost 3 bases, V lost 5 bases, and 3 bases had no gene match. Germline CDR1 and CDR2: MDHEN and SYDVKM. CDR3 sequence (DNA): TGTGCCAGCAGTCTGACAGGGGGGACAGATACGCAGTATTTT. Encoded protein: CASSLTGGTDTQYF.

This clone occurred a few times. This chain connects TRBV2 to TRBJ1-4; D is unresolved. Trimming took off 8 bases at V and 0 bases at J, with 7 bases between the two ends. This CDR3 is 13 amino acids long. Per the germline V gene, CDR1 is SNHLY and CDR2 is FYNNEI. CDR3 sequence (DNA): TGTGCCAGCGGGCGCGCAACTAATGAAAAACTGTTTTTT. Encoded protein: CASGRATNEKLFF.

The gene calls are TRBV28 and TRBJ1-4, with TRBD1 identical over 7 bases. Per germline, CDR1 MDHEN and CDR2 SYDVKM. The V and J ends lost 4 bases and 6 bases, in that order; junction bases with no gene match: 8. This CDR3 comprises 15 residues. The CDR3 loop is CASSSTTGSYEKLFF. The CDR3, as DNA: TGTGCCAGCAGTTCAACGACAGGGTCCTATGAAAAACTGTTTTTT.

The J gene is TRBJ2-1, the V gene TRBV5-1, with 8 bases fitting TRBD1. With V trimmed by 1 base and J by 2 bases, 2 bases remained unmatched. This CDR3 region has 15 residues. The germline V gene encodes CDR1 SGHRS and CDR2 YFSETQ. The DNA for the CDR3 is TGCGCCAGCAGCTTGCAGACAGGGGCCTACAATGAGCAGTTCTTC. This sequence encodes CASSLQTGAYNEQFF.

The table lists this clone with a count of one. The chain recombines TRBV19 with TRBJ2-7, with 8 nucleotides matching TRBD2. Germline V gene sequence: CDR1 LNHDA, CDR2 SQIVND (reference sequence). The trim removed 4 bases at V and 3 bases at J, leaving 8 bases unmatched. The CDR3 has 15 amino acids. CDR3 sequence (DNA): TGTGCCAGTAGTACCCTGGGCAGCGGGAGCTACGAGCAGTACTTC. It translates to CASSTLGSGSYEQYF.

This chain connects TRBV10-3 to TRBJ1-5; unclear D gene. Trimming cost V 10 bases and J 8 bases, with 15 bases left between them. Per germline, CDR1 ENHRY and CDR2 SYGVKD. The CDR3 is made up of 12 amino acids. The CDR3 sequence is CATSAGDEPQHF. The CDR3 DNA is TGTGCCACCAGCGCCGGGGATGAGCCCCAGCATTTT.

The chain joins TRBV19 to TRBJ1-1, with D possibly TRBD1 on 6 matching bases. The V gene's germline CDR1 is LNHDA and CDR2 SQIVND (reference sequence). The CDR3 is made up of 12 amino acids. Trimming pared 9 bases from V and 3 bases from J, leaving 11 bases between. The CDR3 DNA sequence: TGTGCCAGCCTGGACAGAGACACTGAAGCTTTCTTT. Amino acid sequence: CASLDRDTEAFF.

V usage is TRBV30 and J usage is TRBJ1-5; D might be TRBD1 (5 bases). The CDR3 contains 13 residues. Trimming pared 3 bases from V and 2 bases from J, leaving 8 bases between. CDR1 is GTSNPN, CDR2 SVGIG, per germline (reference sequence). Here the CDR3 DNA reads TGTGCCTGGAGCGTGACAGGCAATCAGCCCCAGCATTTT. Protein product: CAWSVTGNQPQHF.

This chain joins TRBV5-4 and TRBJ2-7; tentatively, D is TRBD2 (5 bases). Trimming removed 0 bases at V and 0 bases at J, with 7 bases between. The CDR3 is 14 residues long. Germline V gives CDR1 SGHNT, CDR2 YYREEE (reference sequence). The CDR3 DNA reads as TGTGCCAGCAGCTTGGCTAGCTCCTCCTACGAGCAGTACTTC. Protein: CASSLASSSYEQYF.

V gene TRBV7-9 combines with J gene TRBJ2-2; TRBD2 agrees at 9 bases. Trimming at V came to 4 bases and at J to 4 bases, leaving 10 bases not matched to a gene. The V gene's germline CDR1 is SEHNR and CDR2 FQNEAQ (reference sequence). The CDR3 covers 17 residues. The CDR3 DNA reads TGTGCCAGCAGCTCCCTCTCGGCGGGAGGGGTCACCGGGGAGCTGTTTTTT. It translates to CASSSLSAGGVTGELFF. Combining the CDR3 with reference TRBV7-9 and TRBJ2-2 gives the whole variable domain DTGVSQNPRHKITKRGQNVTFRCDPISEHNRLYWYRQTLGQGPEFLTYFQNEAQLEKSRLLSDRFSAERPKGSFSTLEIQRTEQGDSAMYLCASSSLSAGGVTGELFFGEGSRLTVL.

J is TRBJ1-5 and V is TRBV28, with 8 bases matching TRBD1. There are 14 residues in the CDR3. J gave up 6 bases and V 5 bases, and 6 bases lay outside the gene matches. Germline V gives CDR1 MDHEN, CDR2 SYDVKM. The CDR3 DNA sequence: TGTGCCAGCAGTAGGACAGGGTTCGGTCAGCCCCAGCATTTT. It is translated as CASSRTGFGQPQHF. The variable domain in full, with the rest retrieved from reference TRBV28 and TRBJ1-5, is DVKVTQSSRYLVKRTGEKVFLECVQDMDHENMFWYRQDPGLGLRLIYFSYDVKMKEKGDIPEGYSVSREKKERFSLILESASTNQTSMYLCASSRTGFGQPQHFGDGTRLSIL.

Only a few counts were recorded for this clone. The CDR3 here is CASRSRDRDEKLFF. DNA for the CDR3: TGTGCCAGCAGGAGCCGGGACAGGGATGAAAAACTGTTTTTT. V is TRBV6-5 and J is TRBJ1-4; 9 positions match TRBD1. CDR3 size: 14 residues. Germline loops: CDR1 MNHEY, CDR2 SVGAGI. Trimming cost V 6 bases and J 6 bases; bases outside gene matches: 5.

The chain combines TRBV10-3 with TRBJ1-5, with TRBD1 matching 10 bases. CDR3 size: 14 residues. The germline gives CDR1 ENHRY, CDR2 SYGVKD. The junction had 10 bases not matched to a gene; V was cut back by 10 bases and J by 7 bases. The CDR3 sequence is CATTDRGIHQPQHF. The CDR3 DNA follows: TGTGCCACCACGGACAGGGGGATCCACCAGCCCCAGCATTTT.

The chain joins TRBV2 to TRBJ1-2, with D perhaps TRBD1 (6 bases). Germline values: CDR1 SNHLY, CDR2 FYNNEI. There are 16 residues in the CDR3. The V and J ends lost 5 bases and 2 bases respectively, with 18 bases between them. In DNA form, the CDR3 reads TGTGCCAGCAGTCTCCCGGGACACCAAAGGAACTATGGCTACACCTTC. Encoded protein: CASSLPGHQRNYGYTF.